The rows below give T cell receptor beta chains drawn from one sample of a study of blood T cell repertoires in COVID-19. Produced via immunoSEQ multiplex PCR; TCRdb's table is partial and in-frame only. The sample consists of approximately 450,000 clones, approximately 90% of them appearing once. The sequenced sample was peripheral blood. The receptors here all came from a woman aged 25 to 39 with acute or convalescent COVID-19. The CDR3 runs from the conserved cysteine through the conserved F or W. A D gene is named only where the DNA matches it firmly. The listing skips clone size in some rows; elsewhere it reads once, few, many or a size class.

v_gene,abundance,j_gene,d_gene,CDR3nt,CDR3aa
TRBV19,NA,TRBJ2-2,NA,TGTGCCAGTAGTATAACACCGGAGCGCGGGGAGCTGTTTTTT,CASSITPERGELFF
TRBV3-1/TRBV3-2,NA,TRBJ1-1,NA,TGTGCCAGCAGCCCCACAGGCCGCACTGAAGCTTTCTTT,CASSPTGRTEAFF
TRBV12-3/TRBV12-4,NA,TRBJ2-2,NA,TGTGCCAGCAGTCCGGGGGCCGGGGAGCTGTTTTTT,CASSPGAGELFF
TRBV5-1,NA,TRBJ2-7,NA,TGCGCCAGCAGCTCACCCATTACCGGACACCTCTACGAGCAGTACTTC,CASSSPITGHLYEQYF
TRBV18,NA,TRBJ2-5,TRBD1,TGTGCCAGCTCACCCGGGACAGGGGGCTGGGGAGAGACCCAGTACTTC,CASSPGTGGWGETQYF
TRBV15,NA,TRBJ2-1,TRBD1,TGTGCCACCAGCAGGGAAGGGGGCTTGTTCTTC,CATSREGGLFF
TRBV9,NA,TRBJ2-7,TRBD1,TGTGCCAGCAGCGTTGGGACAGGGTTCTACGAGCAGTACTTC,CASSVGTGFYEQYF
TRBV7-6,NA,TRBJ1-5,NA,TGTGCCAGCAGCCCAGGAGGGATAAGCAATCAGCCCCAGCATTTT,CASSPGGISNQPQHF
TRBV27,NA,TRBJ2-3,NA,TGTGCCAGCAGGGTTTTTAGGACTAGCACAGATACGCAGTATTTT,CASRVFRTSTDTQYF
TRBV12-3/TRBV12-4,NA,TRBJ2-3,NA,TGTGCCAGCAGTTTACGGGATACGCAGTATTTT,CASSLRDTQYF
TRBV5-6,NA,TRBJ2-2,TRBD1,TGTGCCAGCAGCCGGACAGGGTTCGGACCCGGGGAGCTGTTTTTT,CASSRTGFGPGELFF
TRBV9,NA,TRBJ1-1,NA,TGTGCCAGCAGCGTAGTTAGCGGGACTGAAGCTTTCTTT,CASSVVSGTEAFF
TRBV6-5,NA,TRBJ2-1,TRBD1,TGTGCCACCCGGACAGGGCGGGATGAGCAGTTCTTC,CATRTGRDEQFF
TRBV6-6,NA,TRBJ1-5,NA,TGTGCCAGCGTTTCGGTGGGCAATCAGCCCCAGCATTTT,CASVSVGNQPQHF
TRBV27,once,TRBJ2-1,TRBD2,TGTGCCAGCAGTTCGGGCGGGGTGCGGGGGGTCTACAATGAGCAGTTCTTC,CASSSGGVRGVYNEQFF
TRBV3-1/TRBV3-2,NA,TRBJ2-7,NA,TGTGCCAGCAGCCACCAAGGACAACATTACGAGCAGTACTTC,CASSHQGQHYEQYF
TRBV6-4,NA,TRBJ2-1,TRBD2,TGTGCCAGCAGTGACTCTGCGGCGGGGGGATTCAATGAGCAGTTCTTC,CASSDSAAGGFNEQFF
TRBV6-1,NA,TRBJ1-1,TRBD1,TGTGCCAGCAGTGAGACAGGGGTTCGCACTGAAGCTTTCTTT,CASSETGVRTEAFF
TRBV28,NA,TRBJ1-5,TRBD1,TGTGCCAGCAGCCCGACAGGGCGAAGCAATCAGCCCCAGCATTTT,CASSPTGRSNQPQHF
TRBV10-3,NA,TRBJ1-2,NA,TGTGCCATCAGTGTCTTAGGTCTTGGGCACTCCTATGGCTACACCTTC,CAISVLGLGHSYGYTF
TRBV19,NA,TRBJ1-2,NA,TGTGCCAGTAGTCGACCCCGGAGGGGAGACGGTGGCTACACCTTC,CASSRPRRGDGGYTF
TRBV19,NA,TRBJ1-5,NA,TGTGCCAGTAGAAGGGGAAGTCAGCCCCAGCATTTT,CASRRGSQPQHF
TRBV4-1,NA,TRBJ1-2,NA,TGCGCCAGCAGCCAAGTAGAACAGGCAGGGGGCTACACCTTC,CASSQVEQAGGYTF
TRBV4-1,NA,TRBJ1-5,NA,TGCGCCAGCAGCCAAGATCCCAGGAGGCATCAGCCCCAGCATTTT,CASSQDPRRHQPQHF
TRBV19,NA,TRBJ2-6,NA,TGTGCCAGTAGTATAAGTAGGGGGACCAGCTCTGGGGCCAACGTCCTGACTTTC,CASSISRGTSSGANVLTF
TRBV2,NA,TRBJ2-7,NA,TGTGCCAGCACTTTCCGAGGGAGCTACGAGCAGTACTTC,CASTFRGSYEQYF
TRBV3-1/TRBV3-2,NA,TRBJ1-4,NA,TGTGCCAGCAGCCAAGAGCCAGGGATAACTAATGAAAAACTGTTTTTT,CASSQEPGITNEKLFF
TRBV7-9,once,TRBJ1-4,NA,TGTGCCAGCAGACCGGCTGGGGGGGAAAAACTGTTTTTT,CASRPAGGEKLFF
TRBV18,NA,TRBJ2-7,NA,TGTGCCAGCTCACCCCCCGGAGGGCTCGAGCAGTACTTC,CASSPPGGLEQYF
TRBV11-2,NA,TRBJ2-1,TRBD2,TGTGCCAGCAGCTCAGGACTAGCGGGGGGGCTGAAGGATGAGCAGTTCTTC,CASSSGLAGGLKDEQFF
TRBV9,NA,TRBJ1-3,NA,TGTGCCAGCAGCGAGGCCCCAGGCGCTGGAAACACCATATATTTT,CASSEAPGAGNTIYF
TRBV10-1,NA,TRBJ1-1,NA,TGCGCCAGCAGTGCCCAGTTGAACACTGAAGCTTTCTTT,CASSAQLNTEAFF
TRBV11-2,NA,TRBJ2-7,NA,TGTGCCAGCAGTAGGAGGGTGGGGTACGAGCAGTACTTC,CASSRRVGYEQYF
TRBV7-8,once,TRBJ2-1,TRBD2,TGTGCCAGCAGCTTAGGCGGGGGGGGGTACAATGAGCAGTTCTTC,CASSLGGGGYNEQFF
TRBV6-1,few,TRBJ1-5,TRBD1,TGTGCCAGCAGTGAAGACAGGGGTTGGCAGCCCCAGCATTTT,CASSEDRGWQPQHF